The rows below give T cell receptor beta chains drawn from one sample of a study of cytomegalovirus exposure and HLA in healthy donors. The data were produced by immunoSEQ multiplex PCR, yet TCRdb's version contains in-frame clones alone and is incomplete. The repertoire has about 120,000 clones, around 66% of them found once; the top ten carry less than 9%. Sequenced material: PBMCs. These receptor sequences come from a woman aged 40 to 50 in good health and CMV-seropositive. Both conserved end residues are part of each CDR3. D genes are given only for firm matches. Clone size is shown for a subset of rows, as once, few, many or a class of expanded clone.

clone_size j_call cdr3_length v_call d_call cdr3_nt cdr3_aa
. TRBJ1-5 14 TRBV5-1 . TGCGCCAGCAGCTGGAGGCTCCGCAATCAGCCCCAGCATTTT CASSWRLRNQPQHF
. TRBJ2-1 15 TRBV30 TRBD1 TGTGCCTGGACCCTTTCTAGTTGGACAGGGAATGAGCAGTTCTTC CAWTLSSWTGNEQFF
. TRBJ1-3 15 TRBV29-1 . TGCAGCGTTGAAGGGACAGCAAGCTCTGGAAACACCATATATTTT CSVEGTASSGNTIYF
. TRBJ1-4 16 TRBV19 . TGTGCCAGTAGTATTAGGAAGGGAGGTTCTAATGAAAAACTGTTTTTT CASSIRKGGSNEKLFF
. TRBJ2-2 16 TRBV27 TRBD2 TGTGCCAGCAGTCCGACTCTACTAGCGGGGGCCGGGGAGCTGTTTTTT CASSPTLLAGAGELFF
. TRBJ2-2 17 TRBV7-8 TRBD2 TGTGCCAGCAGCTTAGAGGGGCGGGGGGGGAACACCGGGGAGCTGTTTTTT CASSLEGRGGNTGELFF
. TRBJ2-3 14 TRBV2 TRBD2 TGTGCCAGCACCGGGACTAGCACTGTGGGTTCGCAGTATTTT CASTGTSTVGSQYF
. TRBJ2-5 17 TRBV5-1 TRBD2 TGCGCCAGCAGCTTGGAGCTGGGGACTAGCGGGGGTAAGACCCAGTACTTC CASSLELGTSGGKTQYF
. TRBJ2-5 12 TRBV7-9 TRBD1 TGTGCTGGGAGGACAGGGGAGAAGACCCAGTACTTC CAGRTGEKTQYF
once TRBJ2-3 12 TRBV29-1 . TGCAGCGTCCCCTGGGGGGCAGATACGCAGTATTTT CSVPWGADTQYF
few TRBJ2-7 14 TRBV5-4 . TGTGCCAGCAGCACCCCGGGAAGGGTTTACGAGCAGTACTTC CASSTPGRVYEQYF
. TRBJ1-1 16 TRBV21-1 . TGTGCCAGCAGCTACCTTCTCCCAGGGGTGAACACTGAAGCTTTCTTT CASSYLLPGVNTEAFF
. TRBJ1-5 14 TRBV28 . TGTGCCAGCAGGGACCACCAGGGAAATCAGCCCCAGCATTTT CASRDHQGNQPQHF
. TRBJ2-1 12 TRBV29-1 . TGCAGCGCCAGGACAGCCGACAATGAGCAGTTCTTC CSARTADNEQFF
few TRBJ1-1 12 TRBV30 . TGTGCCTGGAAGGTGGGGGGAAGTGCAGCTTTCTTT CAWKVGGSAAFF
. TRBJ1-5 17 TRBV18 TRBD1 TGTGCCAGCTCACCAAAAGGGACAGGGGGACCAAATCAGCCCCAGCATTTT CASSPKGTGGPNQPQHF
once TRBJ2-7 13 TRBV9 . TGTGCCAGCAGCGTAGCTGAGGGATATGAGCAGTACTTC CASSVAEGYEQYF
. TRBJ1-2 16 TRBV2 TRBD1 TGTGCCAGCAGTGAAGCGCTTGGACAGGGACTCTATGGCTACACCTTC CASSEALGQGLYGYTF
. TRBJ2-4 17 TRBV15 . TGTGCCACCAGCAGAGATTCCCCGGGTCTAGCCAAAAACATTCAGTACTTC CATSRDSPGLAKNIQYF
once TRBJ1-2 11 TRBV6-5 . TGTGCCAGCAGGGCCCTCTATGGCTACACCTTC CASRALYGYTF
once TRBJ1-2 15 TRBV2 TRBD1 TGTGCCAGCAGTGACGGGACAGATAGCATCTATGGCTACACCTTC CASSDGTDSIYGYTF
. TRBJ2-5 14 TRBV6-5 . TGTGCCAGCAGTCGTCTAGGCCTACAAGAGACCCAGTACTTC CASSRLGLQETQYF
. TRBJ1-4 15 TRBV19 TRBD1 TGTGCCAGTAGCACACCGGGACAGGGTAATGAAAAACTGTTTTTT CASSTPGQGNEKLFF
few TRBJ2-7 13 TRBV10-3 . TGTGCCATCAGTGTATTGGGGACTGGCGAGCAGTACTTC CAISVLGTGEQYF
. TRBJ2-5 15 TRBV19 TRBD1 TGTGCCAGTAGTACCAGAACAGGGGATCCAGAGACCCAGTACTTC CASSTRTGDPETQYF
. TRBJ1-1 13 TRBV7-6 . TGTGCCAGCAGCTTAGGGGGCGGCACTGAAGCTTTCTTT CASSLGGGTEAFF
. TRBJ2-7 16 TRBV28 . TGTGCCAGCAGTAGACTTACGACTAGTAGACCCTACGAGCAGTACTTC CASSRLTTSRPYEQYF
few TRBJ2-3 13 TRBV27 . TGTGCCAGCAGTTTTACAGGCACAGATACGCAGTATTTT CASSFTGTDTQYF
. TRBJ2-3 15 TRBV7-6 TRBD2 TGTGCCAGCAGCCAGCGGGGGGCCTACACAGATACGCAGTATTTT CASSQRGAYTDTQYF
. TRBJ1-5 13 TRBV11-3 . TGTGCCAGCAGCTTAGATCTACATCAGCCCCAGCATTTT CASSLDLHQPQHF
. TRBJ2-7 11 TRBV15 . TGTGCCACCACACAGGGAAACGAGCAGTACTTC CATTQGNEQYF
. TRBJ1-6 15 TRBV4-2 . TGTGCCAGCAGCCAAGAAACGGTTAACAATTCACCCCTCCACTTT CASSQETVNNSPLHF
few TRBJ1-1 12 TRBV6-1 . TGTGCCAGCAGTTTGGCAGACTATGAAGCTTTCTTT CASSLADYEAFF
. TRBJ2-3 15 TRBV27 . TGTGCCAGCAGTTTAGAAGGCAGGGCCACAGATACGCAGTATTTT CASSLEGRATDTQYF
few TRBJ2-3 16 TRBV11-1 TRBD1 TGTGCCAGCAGCTTAAGGCCCGGGACAGGGAAGAATACGCAGTATTTT CASSLRPGTGKNTQYF
. TRBJ1-6 15 TRBV2 . TGTGCCAGCCGCAGACAGGTGACCGAGGGGTCACCCCTCCACTTT CASRRQVTEGSPLHF
. TRBJ2-1 15 TRBV11-2 TRBD2 TGTGCCAGCAGCCACGGGACTAGCGGGATCAATGAGCAGTTCTTC CASSHGTSGINEQFF
. TRBJ1-3 14 TRBV9 . TGTGCCAGCAGCGTAGCGTCAGGTCGAGACACCATATATTTT CASSVASGRDTIYF
. TRBJ1-5 19 TRBV7-8 TRBD1 TGTGCCAGCAGCTCGTCCTTACGGGACAGCGACCCCTTCAATCAGCCCCAGCATTTT CASSSSLRDSDPFNQPQHF
. TRBJ2-6 15 TRBV6-1 TRBD1 TGTGCCGGATTTGACAGGGACTCTGGGGCCAACGTCCTGACTTTC CAGFDRDSGANVLTF
. TRBJ2-2 16 TRBV2 TRBD1 TGTGCCAGCAGTGAATTCGGGACAGAGAACACCGGGGAGCTGTTTTTT CASSEFGTENTGELFF
. TRBJ1-2 15 TRBV27 TRBD1 TGTGCCAGCAGATACGACAGGGTGGCGGACTATGGCTACACCTTC CASRYDRVADYGYTF
. TRBJ2-1 15 TRBV6-6 . TGTGCCAGCAGTTACTGGACTTCCGACAACGATGAGCAGTTCTTC CASSYWTSDNDEQFF
. TRBJ1-5 13 TRBV19 . TGTGCCACACAGGAGTATAGCAATCAGCCCCAGCATTTT CATQEYSNQPQHF
few TRBJ2-7 15 TRBV13 TRBD2 TGTGCCAGCAGCTTCAGCGGGGGCTCATCCTACGAGCAGTACTTC CASSFSGGSSYEQYF
. TRBJ1-6 18 TRBV27 TRBD1 TGTGCCAGCAGTTTATATGCATTGGGGACAGATGGTAATTCACCCCTCCACTTT CASSLYALGTDGNSPLHF
. TRBJ1-1 12 TRBV10-3 TRBD1 TGTGCTATACAGGGGGGGGACACTGAAGCTCTCTTT CAIQGGDTEALF